The T cell receptor (beta chain) described here comes from a study of blood T cells in healthy people across ages (dated by TCRdb to about 2015). With respect to the entire study: In model experiments, roughly one uniquely barcoded TCR beta cDNA molecule per two T cells was captured by template switching. To track age-related changes in TCR beta repertoire diversity, the study relied on deep sequencing normalized with unique cDNA molecular identifiers. Donors were grouped into four age groups: young (average roughly 17 years), middle-aged (approximately 41), aged (roughly 62) and long-lived (about 82). Donors of different ages were randomly distributed across sequencing lanes to avoid experimental bias. Two additional independent replicas of 1 million unique cDNA reads from the same blood draw were analyzed for two donors (one aged 18 to 29 and one aged 80 or older).

CDR1 and CDR2, per the germline V gene, are SGHRS and YFSETQ. The junction carries 7 bases between V and J, which are trimmed by 0 bases and 0 bases respectively. The CDR3 has 16 amino acids, counting the end cysteine and phenylalanine. The sequence is cut down to CDR3 DNA, 48 bases in frame from base 1. Donors were approximately 42 systemically healthy Caucasian individuals from Russia aged roughly 6 to 90 years. Each donor gave roughly 9.5 milliliters of peripheral blood, collected into EDTA-treated Vacutainer tubes. Ficoll-Paque density-gradient centrifugation was used to isolate PBMCs, with at least 7 million obtained per sample. Total RNA, at least 5 micrograms per sample, was extracted from PBMCs with Trizol reagent. The percentages of naive CD45RAhigh/CD27high T cells were determined by flow cytometry on a PBMC aliquot from every donor. General findings and caveats noted by the study authors: Because the CMV infection status of the donors was unknown, age-related changes in expanded clonotypes may potentially have been confounded. Estimates of total diversity based on one million sequenced T cells were regarded as lower bounds and as underestimates. As age increased, observed TCR beta diversity per million T cells dropped in a roughly linear way, and a significant reduction was already evident by age roughly 36. Conclusive comparison of naive and antigen-experienced compartments was prevented by the profiling of bulk unsorted PBMCs. The percentage of naive T cells measured by flow cytometry correlated strongly with observed TCR beta diversity. Compared with the aged group, more naive CD4+ T cells, fewer expanded clones and increased TCR diversity were shown by the long-lived group, suggesting age selection.

A few counts support this clonotype. Its antigen specificity is not known. No per-base quality is available; no much larger clone lies one base away. Library creation used 5' RACE. Reads for this sample came from an Illumina HiSeq 2500. A second PCR of roughly 6 to 11 cycles was run with a J-beta primer mix and a sample-barcoded 5' primer. A template-switch 5' adaptor carrying 12 random nucleotides introduced a unique molecular identifier onto each TCR beta cDNA molecule. Each sample yielded at least 2.5 million CDR3-containing paired-end reads. First-strand cDNA was synthesized from all RNA with the Mint cDNA synthesis kit, primed by a TRBC-specific oligonucleotide. Following uracil-DNA glycosylase treatment, a first 18-cycle PCR with universal primers M1SS and BC2_uni_R was performed on all cDNA. Per the source publication's procedure: Each sample was normalized by randomly selecting 1 million high-quality reads, each carrying a distinct molecular identifier. Instead of being binned into consensus sequences, reads that shared molecular identifiers were thrown out. CDR3 identification, clonotype clustering and error correction used MiTCR with a Q25 quality threshold and the strictest error-elimination algorithm. Lower-bound total TCR beta diversity was estimated with a nonparametric unseen species model using Euler transformation. In TCRdb, the public reads were trimmed at Q25 with fastp and aligned with MiXCR, with productive beta chains retained. Every entry covers one CDR3 protein and lists the most common genes and DNA from its rows. V and J calls and clone size were set by TCRdb, not the authors. This sample comprises about 570,000 distinct CDR3 sequences, 25% to 30% of them detected only once. About 18% of the sample is held by the ten biggest clonotypes.

The specimen sequenced was blood. The V and J genes are TRBV5-1 and TRBJ2-6; the D gene is not confidently resolved. This clonotype originated in a woman aged 70 to 79 in good health. The bases are TGCGCCAGCAGCTTGGGACGGCACTCTGGGGCCAACGTCCTGACTTTC. This encodes CASSLGRHSGANVLTF.